This T cell receptor (beta chain) was recorded in a study of blood T cell repertoires in COVID-19. Clones were sequenced by immunoSEQ multiplex PCR, and TCRdb holds only the in-frame ones, with some missing. The sample records approximately 120,000 clones, about 87% being singletons. The ends were cut back, 5 bases at V and 4 bases at J, with 12 bases in the middle. The germline V gene has CDR1 LNHDA and CDR2 SQIVND (reference sequence). The length of the CDR3 is 14 residues. V usage is TRBV19 and J usage is TRBJ1-5, with D unresolved. Sequenced: peripheral blood. The receptor comes from a woman aged 45-59 years with acute or convalescent COVID-19. The CDR3 loop reads CASSYPNGNQPQHF. As DNA, the CDR3 is TGTGCCAGTAGTTACCCCAACGGGAATCAGCCCCAGCATTTT.